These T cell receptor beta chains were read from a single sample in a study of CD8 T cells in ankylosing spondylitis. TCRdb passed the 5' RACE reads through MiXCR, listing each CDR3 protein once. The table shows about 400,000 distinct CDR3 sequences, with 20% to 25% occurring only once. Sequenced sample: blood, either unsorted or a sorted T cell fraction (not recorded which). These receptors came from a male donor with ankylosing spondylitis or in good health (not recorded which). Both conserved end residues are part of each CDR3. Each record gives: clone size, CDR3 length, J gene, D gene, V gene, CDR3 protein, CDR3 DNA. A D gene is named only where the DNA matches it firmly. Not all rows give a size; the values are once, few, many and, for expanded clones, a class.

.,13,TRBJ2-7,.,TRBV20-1,CSALTDQTYEQYF,TGCAGTGCCCTGACAGATCAGACCTACGAGCAGTACTTC
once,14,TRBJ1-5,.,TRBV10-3,CAISESAFNQPQHF,TGTGCCATCAGTGAGTCCGCCTTCAATCAGCCCCAGCATTTT
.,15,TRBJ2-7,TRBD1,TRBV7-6,CASSPTPDRLYEQYF,TGTGCCAGCAGCCCCACTCCGGACAGGCTCTACGAGCAGTACTTC
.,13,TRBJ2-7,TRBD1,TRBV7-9,CASSLTGGAEQYF,TGTGCCAGCAGCTTGACAGGGGGAGCCGAGCAGTACTTC
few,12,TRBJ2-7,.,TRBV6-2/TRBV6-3,CASSYTRHEQYF,TGTGCCAGCAGTTACACTCGCCACGAGCAGTACTTC
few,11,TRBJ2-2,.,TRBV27,CASSFFGELFF,TGTGCCAGCAGTTTTTTCGGGGAGCTGTTTTTT
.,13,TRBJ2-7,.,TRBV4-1,CASSAGEFYEQYF,TGCGCCAGCAGCGCCGGAGAGTTCTACGAGCAGTACTTC
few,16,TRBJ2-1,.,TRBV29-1,CSVEALGASSGDEQFF,TGCAGCGTTGAAGCCCTCGGGGCCTCGTCTGGGGATGAGCAGTTCTTC
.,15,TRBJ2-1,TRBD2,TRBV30,CAWADRPAGSNEQFF,TGTGCCTGGGCCGACCGACCAGCGGGGAGCAATGAGCAGTTCTTC
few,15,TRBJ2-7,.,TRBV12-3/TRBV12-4,CASSPPGTQLWEQYF,TGTGCCAGCAGCCCCCCCGGGACTCAGCTGTGGGAGCAGTACTTC
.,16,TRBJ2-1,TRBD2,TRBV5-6,CASSLGAGGSYNEQFF,TGTGCCAGCAGCTTGGGGGCGGGGGGATCCTACAATGAGCAGTTCTTC